One and the same sample provided the 13 T cell receptor beta chains below, sequenced in a study of cytomegalovirus exposure and HLA in healthy donors. A multiplex PCR was run with 60 Vbeta primers and 13 Jbeta primers. The method was immunoSEQ multiplex PCR; TCRdb's version includes in-frame clones alone and lacks a portion of them. The sample shows about 150,000 clones, about 83% of them seen only once. Sequencing input: PBMCs. These receptor sequences come from a woman between 35 and 50 years old in good health and CMV-seronegative.

This chain connects TRBV2 to TRBJ2-7; 8 positions match TRBD2. This CDR3 is built from 14 residues. V lost 1 base to trimming and J lost 6 bases; unmatched junction nucleotides: 5. Germline V gene sequence: CDR1 SNHLY, CDR2 FYNNEI. The CDR3 loop reads CASSEVAGPSEQYF. CDR3 nucleotide sequence: TGTGCCAGCAGTGAAGTAGCGGGACCGAGCGAGCAGTACTTC.

This rearrangement joins TRBV5-4 to TRBJ2-3; 12 nucleotides line up with TRBD2. J lost 3 bases, V lost 0 bases, and 5 bases had no gene match. The V gene's germline CDR1 is SGHNT and CDR2 YYREEE (reference sequence). The CDR3 runs to 17 residues. The CDR3, as DNA: TGTGCCAGCAGCTTGGGTCTAGCGGGAGGGGGGACAGATACGCAGTATTTT. It encodes CASSLGLAGGGTDTQYF.

This clone was detected a few times. The CDR3 loop is CASSTRLVCEQFF. The CDR3 bases are TGTGCCAGCAGCACCCGACTAGTCTGCGAGCAGTTCTTC. The rearrangement links TRBV21-1 to TRBJ2-1; the DNA was not compared with TRBD2, the D call given in the table. TRBV21-1 is recorded as a pseudogene. The CDR3 sequence is 13 residues long.

V gene TRBV7-9 combines with J gene TRBJ2-3, with D perhaps matching TRBD2 (7 bases). Trimming took off 8 bases at V and 2 bases at J, with 14 bases between the two ends. Germline CDR1 and CDR2: SEHNR and FQNEAQ (reference sequence). The CDR3 covers 14 residues. CDR3 region: CASSPGGHTDTQYF. The CDR3 nucleotides read TGTGCCAGCTCGCCGGGGGGACACACAGATACGCAGTATTTT.

This sequence joins TRBV2 and TRBJ1-2, with D perhaps TRBD1 (5 bases). Germline CDR1 reads SNHLY; CDR2 reads FYNNEI. V dropped 6 bases and J dropped 8 bases, with 13 bases sitting between them. CDR3 size: 12 residues. CDR3 bases: TGTGCCAGCAGACCCACGGGGGTGGGCTACACCTTC. Translating gives CASRPTGVGYTF.

In this sample, this clone turned up once. CDR3 coding DNA: TGTGCCAGCAGTCTCATCGGGTCCTACGAGCAGTACTTC. It encodes CASSLIGSYEQYF. V and J are TRBV28 and TRBJ2-7; D gene uncertain. This CDR3 is built from 13 residues. Germline CDR1 is MDHEN and CDR2 is SYDVKM. V gave up 5 bases and J gave up 1 base, with 9 bases separating them.

The chain joins TRBV10-2 to TRBJ1-2; 9 bases are shared with TRBD1. The V gene end was trimmed by 4 bases and the J gene end by 1 base; junction bases not matched to a gene: 4. CDR3 size: 15 residues. CDR1 WSHSY and CDR2 SAAADI come from the germline V gene. CDR3 amino acids: CASSGRDRVNYGYTF. The CDR3 region has the DNA TGCGCCAGCAGTGGGCGGGACAGGGTTAACTATGGCTACACCTTC.

This clone was counted a single time. The J gene is TRBJ1-2, the V gene TRBV6-1; 8 bases fit TRBD1. The germline gives CDR1 MNHNS, CDR2 SASEGT. The CDR3 is made up of 13 amino acids. J lost 8 bases, V lost 5 bases, and 7 bases had no gene match. CDR3 coding DNA: TGTGCCAGCAGTACCCAGGGGGCACGGGGCTACACCTTC. It is translated as CASSTQGARGYTF.

The V and J genes are TRBV10-3 and TRBJ1-2; the match to TRBD1 covers 7 bases. V shed 4 bases, J shed 7 bases, and the junction held 9 bases outside the gene matches. CDR1 and CDR2 (germline): ENHRY, SYGVKD. The CDR3 runs to 14 residues. The CDR3: CAISGRSDRPGYTF. CDR3 bases: TGTGCCATCAGTGGGCGTTCGGACAGGCCTGGCTACACCTTC.

This chain links TRBV13 with TRBJ2-1; perhaps TRBD1 as D (5 bases). Trimming removed 5 bases at V and 7 bases at J, with 12 bases between. Germline CDR1 is PRHDT and CDR2 is FYEKMQ (reference sequence). This CDR3 contains 13 residues. The DNA of the CDR3 is TGTGCCAGCAGCGCCGGAAGGGGTAATGAGCAGTTCTTC. Translation gives CASSAGRGNEQFF.

This chain uses TRBV7-8 with TRBJ1-5, with 7 nucleotides matching TRBD1. Germline assignment: CDR1 SGHVS and CDR2 FQNEAQ. Trimming removed 4 bases from V and 1 base from J; junction bases left unmatched: 10. This CDR3 has 17 amino acids. As DNA, the CDR3 is TGTGCCAGCAGCTACCGGACAGGCTCTCAAAGCAATCAGCCCCAGCATTTT. Protein: CASSYRTGSQSNQPQHF.

This chain links TRBV6-5 with TRBJ2-7, with D possibly TRBD1 on 5 matching bases. The CDR3 runs to 11 residues. V lost 5 bases and J 4 bases, leaving 6 bases between the germline ends. Germline CDR1 is MNHEY and CDR2 is SVGAGI. The CDR3 spells CASSRGYEQYF. CDR3 nucleotide sequence: TGTGCCAGCAGTAGGGGTTACGAGCAGTACTTC.

V usage is TRBV7-9 and J usage is TRBJ2-1; unclear D gene. Trimming left V 1 base short and J 1 base short, with 11 bases between. The CDR3 has 16 residues. Germline CDR1 is SEHNR and CDR2 is FQNEAQ (reference sequence). The DNA of the CDR3 is TGTGCCAGCAGCTTAGGTCCCAGCGAATCCTACAATGAGCAGTTCTTC. Amino acid sequence: CASSLGPSESYNEQFF.